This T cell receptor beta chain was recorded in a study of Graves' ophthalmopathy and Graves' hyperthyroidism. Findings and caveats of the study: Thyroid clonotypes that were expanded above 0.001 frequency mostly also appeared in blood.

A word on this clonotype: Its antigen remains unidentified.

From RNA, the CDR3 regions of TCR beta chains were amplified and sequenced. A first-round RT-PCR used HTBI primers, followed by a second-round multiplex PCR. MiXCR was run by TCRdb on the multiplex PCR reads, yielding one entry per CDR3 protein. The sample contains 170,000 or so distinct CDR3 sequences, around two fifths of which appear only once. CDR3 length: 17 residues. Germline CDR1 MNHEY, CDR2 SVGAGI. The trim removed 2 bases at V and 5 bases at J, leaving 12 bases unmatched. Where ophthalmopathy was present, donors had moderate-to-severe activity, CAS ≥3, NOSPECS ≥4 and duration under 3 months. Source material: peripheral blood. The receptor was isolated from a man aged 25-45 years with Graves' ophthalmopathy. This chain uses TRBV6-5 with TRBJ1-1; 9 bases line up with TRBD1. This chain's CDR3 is CASSYGGTGTGRTEAFF. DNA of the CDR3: TGTGCCAGCAGTTACGGAGGGACAGGGACCGGACGTACTGAAGCTTTCTTT.